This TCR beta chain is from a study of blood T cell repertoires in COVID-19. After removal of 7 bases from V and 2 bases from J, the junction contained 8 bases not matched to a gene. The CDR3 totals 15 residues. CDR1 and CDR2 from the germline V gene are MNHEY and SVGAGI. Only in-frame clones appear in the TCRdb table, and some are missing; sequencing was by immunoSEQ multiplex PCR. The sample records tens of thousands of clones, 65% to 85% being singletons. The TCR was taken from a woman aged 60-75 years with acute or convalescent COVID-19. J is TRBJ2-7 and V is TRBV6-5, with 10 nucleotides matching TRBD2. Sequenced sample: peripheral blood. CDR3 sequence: CASTGGLAVAYEQYF. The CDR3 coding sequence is TGTGCCAGCACTGGAGGACTAGCGGTTGCCTACGAGCAGTACTTC.